A single sample is the source of the 19 T cell receptor beta chains below, sequenced in a study of identical twins. TCRdb fed the 5' RACE reads into MiXCR, producing one record per CDR3 protein. The sample records 280,000 or so distinct CDR3 sequences, 6.5% to 9.5% being singletons. The sample was also reused in another study, on yellow fever vaccine responses in identical twins.

The source material was memory (CD45RO+) T cells sorted from blood. The source of these receptors is a woman younger than 35 in good health.

The chain has TRBV24-1 and TRBJ1-2; the D is unclear. The CDR3 consists of 12 residues. Germline-derived CDR1 and CDR2 are KGHDR and SFDVKD. Trimming took off 4 bases at V and 8 bases at J, with 10 bases between the two ends. In DNA, the CDR3 is TGTGCCACCAGTGAGGGCGGCCTGGGCTACACCTTC. Translating gives CATSEGGLGYTF.

This clonotype came up many times. This chain uses TRBV20-1 with TRBJ2-7; D possibly corresponds to TRBD2 (5 bases). The V gene lost 0 bases and the J gene lost 0 bases, with 12 bases spanning the gap. The CDR3 sequence is 15 residues long. The germline V gene has CDR1 DFQATT and CDR2 SNEGSKA (reference sequence). CDR3 sequence reads: CSARDPSRNSYEQYF. In DNA form, the CDR3 reads TGCAGTGCTAGAGATCCTAGCAGAAACTCCTACGAGCAGTACTTC.

The chain combines TRBV7-4 with TRBJ2-1; D unclear. V was trimmed by 5 bases and J by 1 base, leaving 15 bases between them. CDR1 SGHVT and CDR2 SQSDAQ come from the germline V gene. The CDR3 spans 16 residues. The CDR3 nucleotides read TGTGCCAGCAGCCCCTCACAGCGTCAGTCCTACAATGAGCAGTTCTTC. Translated, it gives CASSPSQRQSYNEQFF.

This clonotype was recorded a few times. V usage is TRBV19 and J usage is TRBJ2-1; no clear D. Trimming removed 9 bases at V and 5 bases at J, with 14 bases between. Per germline, CDR1 LNHDA and CDR2 SQIVND (reference sequence). This CDR3 is 13 amino acids long. The CDR3 nucleotides read TGTGCCAGCGCCAAGGAGAGAGACAATGAGCAGTTCTTC. Protein sequence: CASAKERDNEQFF.

This clonotype came up a few times. This sequence joins TRBV12-3 or TRBV12-4 and TRBJ1-6; 8 bases line up with TRBD1. The CDR3 has 15 amino acids. With 5 bases clipped from V and 9 bases from J, the junction kept 9 bases outside the gene matches. CDR3 in DNA: TGTGCCAGCAGTCCAGGGGACAGGCCGAGTTCACCCCTCCACTTT. Its protein is CASSPGDRPSSPLHF.

The chain employs TRBV18 and TRBJ2-2, with 9 positions matching TRBD1. CDR3 length: 14 amino acids. Germline CDR1 and CDR2: KGHSH and LQKENI. CDR3 nucleotides: TGTGCAACAGGGGGCCAGACGAACACCGGGGAGCTGTTTTTT. Encoded protein: CATGGQTNTGELFF.

This clonotype came up a few times. The chain employs TRBV6-1 and TRBJ1-1; 7 bases align to TRBD1. From germline, CDR1 is MNHNS and CDR2 SASEGT. This CDR3 has 15 amino acids. Unmatched junction bases numbered 7, after V lost 2 bases and J lost 4 bases. This CDR3 is CASSENRGWSTEAFF. CDR3 nucleotides: TGTGCCAGCAGTGAAAACAGGGGCTGGAGCACTGAAGCTTTCTTT.

CDR3 bases: TGTGCCAGCTCACCACCGAAACTTCATGAGCAGTTCTTC. Its protein is CASSPPKLHEQFF. This chain joins TRBV18 and TRBJ2-1; D not certain. The CDR3 consists of 13 residues. Trimming pared 0 bases from V and 8 bases from J, leaving 8 bases between. The germline gives CDR1 KGHSH, CDR2 LQKENI. Full variable domain (outside the CDR3, taken from reference TRBV18 and TRBJ2-1): NAGVMQNPRHLVRRRGQEARLRCSPMKGHSHVYWYRQLPEEGLKFMVYLQKENIIDESGMPKERFSAEFPKEGPSILRIQQVVRGDSAAYFCASSPPKLHEQFFGPGTRLTVL.

This clonotype was found a few times. The chain uses TRBV20-1 and TRBJ2-7; D tentatively fits TRBD1 or TRBD2 (5 bases each). V was cut by 3 bases and J by 0 bases, with 15 bases left in between. The germline CDR1 and CDR2 sequences are DFQATT and SNEGSKA (reference sequence). The CDR3 is made up of 15 amino acids. The DNA of the CDR3 is TGCAGTGCTAGTAAGCAAGAGGGGCTCTCCTACGAGCAGTACTTC. This sequence encodes CSASKQEGLSYEQYF.

This clonotype was detected only a few times. The chain has TRBV3-1 and TRBJ1-3; D is ambiguous. Germline V gene sequence: CDR1 LGHDT, CDR2 YNNKEL (reference sequence). The CDR3 has 14 amino acids. The germline V and J ends were trimmed by 1 base and 0 bases, with 4 bases remaining between them. The CDR3 loop reads CASSQGVSGNTIYF. DNA for the CDR3: TGTGCCAGCAGCCAAGGAGTCTCTGGAAACACCATATATTTT.

The J gene is TRBJ1-5, the V gene TRBV4-1, with unresolved D. The CDR3 runs to 16 residues. Deletions cut 0 bases from V and 1 base from J, with 10 bases between. Germline V gene sequence: CDR1 MGHRA, CDR2 YSYEKL. The CDR3 DNA reads TGCGCCAGCAGCCAAGAGAGGGATGGGAGCAATCAGCCCCAGCATTTT. Its protein is CASSQERDGSNQPQHF.

The chain employs TRBV6-2 or TRBV6-3 and TRBJ2-4; D is uncertain. CDR1 is MNHEY and CDR2 is SVGEGT in the germline V gene. CDR3 size: 14 residues. V lost 6 bases and J lost 0, with 9 bases in between. The CDR3 loop reads CASSQDLAKNIQYF. CDR3 sequence (DNA): TGTGCCAGCAGCCAAGACCTAGCCAAAAACATTCAGTACTTC.

About this clonotype itself: A clone one base away is much larger, so this may be a read error. Here the CDR3 DNA reads TGTGCCAGCAGTCAGTCCGCGGGGGGAGACACCGGGGAGCTGTTTTTT. Protein product: CASSQSAGGDTGELFF. The V call is TRBV6-1, the J call TRBJ2-2, with 8 bases fitting TRBD2. In germline, CDR1 is MNHNS, CDR2 SASEGT. This CDR3 spans 16 amino acids. V lost 5 bases to trimming and J lost 3 bases; unmatched junction nucleotides: 8.

The chain has TRBV24-1 and TRBJ2-1; 8 bases line up with TRBD1. The J segment lost 3 bases and the V segment lost 5 bases, leaving 5 bases of the junction unmatched. The CDR3 has 15 amino acids. The germline V gene has CDR1 KGHDR and CDR2 SFDVKD. DNA for the CDR3: TGTGCCACCAGTGCCGCCGGGACAGGCTACAATGAGCAGTTCTTC. Amino acid sequence: CATSAAGTGYNEQFF.

V usage is TRBV4-2 and J usage is TRBJ2-7, with TRBD1 matching over 7 bases. This CDR3 comprises 15 residues. V trimming: 1 base; J trimming: 2 bases; junction bases outside the gene matches: 5. Germline V gives CDR1 LGHNA, CDR2 YNFKEQ. The CDR3, as DNA: TGTGCCAGCAGCCAAGCCGGGACAGATACCTACGAGCAGTACTTC. Its protein is CASSQAGTDTYEQYF.

This clonotype was counted at least ten times. This chain links TRBV3-1 with TRBJ2-7; TRBD2 aligns across 7 bases. This CDR3 region has 14 residues. Trimming removed 1 base from V and 3 bases from J; junction bases left unmatched: 3. CDR1 is LGHDT, CDR2 YNNKEL, per germline (reference sequence). The CDR3 DNA reads as TGTGCCAGCAGCCAAGGGACTAGAGACTACGAGCAGTACTTC. This encodes CASSQGTRDYEQYF.

Only a few counts were recorded for this clonotype. V and J are TRBV24-1 and TRBJ2-1; 13 nucleotides match TRBD2. Germline V gene sequence: CDR1 KGHDR, CDR2 SFDVKD. CDR3 length: 17 residues. Trimming at V came to 5 bases and at J to 7 bases, leaving 10 bases not matched to a gene. CDR3 DNA sequence: TGTGCCACCAGTGGTAAAGGACTAGCGGGAGCTTTAAATGAGCAGTTCTTC. The encoded protein is CATSGKGLAGALNEQFF.

By share of the sample, this clonotype is medium-sized. The CDR3 region has the DNA TGCGCCAGCAGCCTTACTACAGGGATCCCTGAAGCTTTCTTT. Encoded protein: CASSLTTGIPEAFF. J is TRBJ1-1 and V is TRBV4-1; TRBD1 is a possible D gene (6 bases). In germline, CDR1 is MGHRA, CDR2 YSYEKL. CDR3 length: 14 amino acids. Trimming cost V 4 bases and J 6 bases, with 15 bases left between them.

V and J are TRBV20-1 and TRBJ2-1, with 12 bases matching TRBD2. The CDR3 contains 18 residues. From germline, CDR1 is DFQATT and CDR2 SNEGSKA (reference sequence). V gave up 6 bases and J gave up 5 bases; unmatched junction bases: 17. The CDR3 coding sequence is TGCAGTGCCCGCACGGGACTAGCGGGTGGCTCGGGGGACAATGAGCAGTTCTTC. It encodes CSARTGLAGGSGDNEQFF.